This TCR beta chain derives from a study of blood T cells in healthy people across ages. The CDR3 is 17 residues long. Germline V gene sequence: CDR1 SGHDT, CDR2 YYEEEE. A J-beta primer mix and a sample-barcoded 5' primer were used in a second PCR of roughly 6 to 12 cycles. MiXCR, applied by TCRdb to the 5' RACE reads, yields one record per CDR3 protein. The repertoire holds 600,000 to 1,000,000 distinct CDR3 sequences, with 25% as singletons. These same data were also listed under a study on T cells of mothers and their children. That investigation notes: Each mother yielded more than 9 million TCR beta CDR3 reads. Each child yielded approximately 3 million reads.

Source material: blood. V usage is TRBV5-6 and J usage is TRBJ2-5; 9 bases are a match to TRBD2. The tail of the sequence fits TRBJ2-1 better, so the J call may be wrong. The origin of this receptor is a boy younger than 18 in good health. As DNA, the CDR3 is TGTGCCAGCAGCTTGGTAGTAGCGGGAGTAAAGTACAATGAGCAGTTCTTC. Its translation: CASSLVVAGVKYNEQFF.